Listed here are 2 T cell receptor beta chains from one sample, sequenced in a study of blood T cell repertoires in COVID-19. The data were produced by immunoSEQ multiplex PCR, yet TCRdb's version contains in-frame clones alone and is incomplete. The table has 100,000 to 150,000 clones, around 87% seen once; the top ten hold 2% to 2.5%. The sequenced sample consisted of peripheral blood. The receptors shown here come from a woman aged 45-65 years with acute or convalescent COVID-19.

This chain uses TRBV10-2 with TRBJ2-1, with 11 bases aligning to TRBD2. The junction had 7 bases not matched to a gene; V was cut back by 3 bases and J by 3 bases. Per the germline V gene, CDR1 is WSHSY and CDR2 is SAAADI. The CDR3 contains 17 residues. CDR3 in DNA: TGCGCCAGCAGTGATTTATTGGGACTAGCGGACTACAATGAGCAGTTCTTC. Amino acid sequence: CASSDLLGLADYNEQFF.

This clone was recorded once. The genes are TRBV6-5 and TRBJ1-3; 7 bases are a match to TRBD1. The CDR3 extends over 15 amino acids. V shed 2 bases, J shed 2 bases, and the junction held 3 bases outside the gene matches. Germline V gene sequence: CDR1 MNHEY, CDR2 SVGAGI. CDR3 DNA sequence: TGTGCCAGCAGTTACGGAGGGACAGCTGGAAACACCATATATTTT. Encoded protein: CASSYGGTAGNTIYF.